This TCR beta chain was sequenced in a study of CD8 T cells in ankylosing spondylitis. Points from the study as a whole: Typical of ankylosing spondylitis blood, it appeared, was a TCR beta motif of under 10 highly homologous variants.

The V end lost 2 bases, the J end lost 0 bases, and 14 bases lay between the germline ends. Germline V gene sequence: CDR1 LGHDT, CDR2 YNNKEL (reference sequence). The CDR3 loop spans 17 amino acids. This clonotype was found a few times. Its matching antigen is unknown. TCRdb passed the 5' RACE reads through MiXCR, listing each CDR3 protein once. Of almost 400,000 distinct CDR3 sequences detected, approximately 20% appear once; the ten largest clones hold around 17%. The chain has TRBV3-1 and TRBJ2-1, with D possibly matching TRBD2 (5 bases). The sequenced sample was blood, either unsorted or a sorted T cell fraction (not recorded which). The source of this sequence is a male donor with ankylosing spondylitis. The CDR3 DNA follows: TGTGCCAGCAGCCAAAGCCCTGAGCGGAGCTCCTACAATGAGCAGTTCTTC. It is translated as CASSQSPERSSYNEQFF.